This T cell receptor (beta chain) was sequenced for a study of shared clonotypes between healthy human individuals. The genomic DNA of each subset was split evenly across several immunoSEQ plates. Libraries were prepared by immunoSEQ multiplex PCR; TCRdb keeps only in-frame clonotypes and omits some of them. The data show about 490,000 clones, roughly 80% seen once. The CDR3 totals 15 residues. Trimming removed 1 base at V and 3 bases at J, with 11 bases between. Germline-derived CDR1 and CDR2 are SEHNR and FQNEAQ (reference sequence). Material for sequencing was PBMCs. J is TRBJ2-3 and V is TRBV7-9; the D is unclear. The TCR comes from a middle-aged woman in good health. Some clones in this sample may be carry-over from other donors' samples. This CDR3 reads CASSLEGISTDTQYF. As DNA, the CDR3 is TGTGCCAGCAGCTTAGAGGGTATCAGTACAGATACGCAGTATTTT.